Below, 4 T cell receptor beta chains from the same sample are listed, as sequenced in a study of T-cell reconstitution after alpha-beta-depleted transplantation in children. TCRbeta library construction was performed incorporating unique molecular identifiers. From the PCR reads, TCRdb called clonotypes with MiXCR, one entry per CDR3 protein. The sample holds over 200,000 distinct CDR3 sequences, approximately 8% seen once. The specimen comprised PBMCs, mostly from graft donor cells, sampled 360 days after TCRalphabeta/CD19-depleted stem cell transplant. The receptors originated from a male patient between 2 and 10 years old who had a stem cell transplant for acute myeloid leukemia, so the T cells may come from the graft donor.

This chain connects TRBV7-6 to TRBJ2-7; D may match TRBD1 or TRBD2 (5 bases each). V shed 5 bases and J shed 2 bases, with 16 bases lying between them. The CDR3 has 15 residues. Germline CDR1 is SGHVS and CDR2 is FNYEAQ. The CDR3 reads CASSPYRDGTYEQYV. In DNA form, the CDR3 reads TGTGCCAGCAGCCCCTACCGGGACGGGACCTACGAGCAGTACGTC.

This clonotype was detected only a few times. The chain's CDR3 is CASSLGNDRVNIQYF. CDR3 DNA: TGTGCCAGCAGCTTGGGGAATGACAGGGTGAACATTCAGTACTTC. The chain joins TRBV5-5 to TRBJ2-4; TRBD1 matches at 7 bases. Trimming took 0 bases from V and 7 from J; bases not matched to a gene: 7. Germline-derived CDR1 and CDR2 are SGHKS and YYEKEE (reference sequence). The CDR3 length is 15 residues.

This clonotype was observed a handful of times. The chain is built from TRBV20-1 and TRBJ2-3; 11 positions match TRBD2. The CDR3 has 15 amino acids. Unmatched junction bases numbered 8, after V lost 6 bases and J lost 3 bases. CDR1 is DFQATT and CDR2 is SNEGSKA in the germline V gene (reference sequence). The CDR3, as DNA: TGCAGTGCCGCCCCGACTAGCGGGGTTACAGATACGCAGTATTTT. Translating it yields CSAAPTSGVTDTQYF.

The chain is built from TRBV29-1 and TRBJ2-2; D is unresolved. The germline CDR1 and CDR2 sequences are SQVTM and ANQGSEA. The length of the CDR3 is 13 residues. With 7 bases removed from V and 0 bases from J, the gap between germline ends came to 9 bases. The CDR3 spells CSGSIANTGELFF. The CDR3 nucleotides read TGCAGCGGCAGTATTGCGAACACCGGGGAGCTGTTTTTT.